In its sample, the clone carrying this TCR beta chain was seen many times. Its cognate antigen is unknown. This record comes from a study of T cells in Graves' hyperthyroidism and ophthalmopathy. Study-level results: Most expanded thyroid clonotypes above 0.001 recurred in blood. The model's output predicted ophthalmopathy at a median of 6.5 months prior to onset.

Patients counted as stable if ophthalmopathy did not develop within 18 months. Newly diagnosed hyperthyroidism patients aged 18 to 65 years had disease lasting under 2 months. TCR beta CDR3 regions were amplified from RNA. In the first-round RT-PCR of the TCR CDR3, the HTBI primer set was used. Each CDR3 protein gets one entry after TCRdb re-called the multiplex PCR reads with MiXCR. This sample has about 540,000 distinct CDR3 sequences; 46% occur once, and the top ten carry 7.5% to 8.5%. This clonotype was sampled from a woman aged 18-35 years with Graves' hyperthyroidism. The specimen sequenced was peripheral blood or thyroid tissue (not recorded which).

CDR3 sequence (DNA): TGTGCCAGTAGTCCCCTCCCCGGGAGGGGCGATCAGCCCCAGCATTTT. This translates into CASSPLPGRGDQPQHF. The V gene is TRBV19, the J gene TRBJ1-5; TRBD1 is a possible D gene (5 bases). Germline V gene sequence: CDR1 LNHDA, CDR2 SQIVND (reference sequence). The CDR3 runs to 16 residues. V lost 5 bases to trimming and J lost 5 bases, with 19 bases between them.